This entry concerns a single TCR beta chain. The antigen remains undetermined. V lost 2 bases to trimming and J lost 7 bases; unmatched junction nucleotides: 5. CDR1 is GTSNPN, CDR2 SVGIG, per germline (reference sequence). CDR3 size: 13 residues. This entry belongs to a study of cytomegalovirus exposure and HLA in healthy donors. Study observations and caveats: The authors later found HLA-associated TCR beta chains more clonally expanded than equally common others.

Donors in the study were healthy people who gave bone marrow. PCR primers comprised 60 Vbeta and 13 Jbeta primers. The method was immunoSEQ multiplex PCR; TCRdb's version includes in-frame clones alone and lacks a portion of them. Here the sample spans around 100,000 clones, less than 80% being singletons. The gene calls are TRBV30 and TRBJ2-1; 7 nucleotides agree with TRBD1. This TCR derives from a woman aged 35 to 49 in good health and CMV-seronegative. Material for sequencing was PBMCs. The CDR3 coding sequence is TGTGCCTGGAGTACTCTGACAGGGAATGAGCAGTTCTTC. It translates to CAWSTLTGNEQFF.